A single sample is the source of the 26 T cell receptor beta chains below, sequenced in a study of radiation and T cells in renal cell carcinoma. The table came from immunoSEQ multiplex PCR; TCRdb's copy has only in-frame clones and leaves some out. Of tens of thousands of clones in the sample, about four fifths were seen once. Specified time point: baseline pretreatment blood. The treatment: 15 Gy SBRT to primary tumor, nephrectomy 4 weeks later. Specimen: blood, collected from a patient whose treatment included radiotherapy and nephrectomy. The receptors were gathered from a man aged 60-69 years with renal cell carcinoma.

The J gene is TRBJ2-7, the V gene TRBV10-1, with a possible D match to TRBD1 (5 bases). This CDR3 spans 12 amino acids. The V gene's germline CDR1 is WNHNN and CDR2 SYGVQD (reference sequence). V was pared by 4 bases and J by 2 bases, with 6 bases between. The CDR3 DNA reads as TGCGCCAGCAGTGCAGGGCCCTACGAGCAGTACTTC. It is translated as CASSAGPYEQYF.

The chain couples TRBV10-3 to TRBJ1-4, with a possible D match to TRBD1 (5 bases). The CDR3 runs to 16 residues. From germline, CDR1 is ENHRY and CDR2 SYGVKD. V was shortened by 0 bases and J by 5 bases, with 13 bases between the two germline ends. The CDR3 loop reads CAISESPGQQNEKLFF. The CDR3 region has the DNA TGTGCCATCAGTGAGTCTCCGGGGCAGCAGAATGAAAAACTGTTTTTT.

The chain employs TRBV4-2 and TRBJ2-1, with no clear D. Germline CDR1 and CDR2: LGHNA and YNFKEQ. The CDR3 is 14 residues long. V gave up 4 bases and J gave up 9 bases, with 16 bases separating them. CDR3 coding DNA: TGTGCCAGCAGCCCCCCGGGTGAGATCAGTGAGCAGTTCTTC. Translation: CASSPPGEISEQFF.

The CDR3 region is CASTRGDEQYF. Here the CDR3 DNA reads TGTGCCAGCACCAGGGGGGACGAGCAGTACTTC. The chain employs TRBV27 and TRBJ2-7, with D possibly matching TRBD1 (7 bases). This CDR3 spans 11 amino acids. V lost 7 bases, J lost 5 bases, and 9 bases lay in between. Germline V lookup: CDR1 MNHEY, CDR2 SMNVEV (reference sequence).

J is TRBJ1-2 and V is TRBV4-2; 7 positions agree with TRBD1. V was pared by 0 bases and J by 2 bases, with 6 bases of the junction left unmatched. This CDR3 contains 16 residues. Germline values: CDR1 LGHNA, CDR2 YNFKEQ. The CDR3: CASSQDTGQKNYGYTF. The CDR3 region has the DNA TGTGCCAGCAGCCAAGATACGGGACAGAAAAACTATGGCTACACCTTC.

The chain recombines TRBV27 with TRBJ1-2, with TRBD1 identical over 8 bases. V lost 6 bases, J lost 14 bases, and 14 bases stayed unmatched. CDR1 MNHEY and CDR2 SMNVEV come from the germline V gene (reference sequence). The CDR3 loop spans 13 amino acids. CDR3 sequence reads: CASSRDRMGRSTF. CDR3 coding DNA: TGTGCCAGCAGCCGGGACAGGATGGGTAGGAGTACCTTC.

A few counts support this clone. The V gene is TRBV5-4, the J gene TRBJ2-4, with 8 bases matching TRBD2. Germline CDR1 reads SGHNT; CDR2 reads YYREEE (reference sequence). V lost 6 bases, J lost 6 bases, and 14 bases stayed unmatched. The CDR3 totals 16 residues. CDR3 amino acids: CASTRGGASPVNIQYF. In DNA, the CDR3 is TGTGCCAGCACCCGGGGGGGGGCATCCCCCGTAAACATTCAGTACTTC.

The chain links TRBV13 to TRBJ2-7, with 7 bases aligning to TRBD1. Germline-derived CDR1 and CDR2 are PRHDT and FYEKMQ (reference sequence). With 6 bases clipped from V and 6 bases from J, the junction kept 8 bases outside the gene matches. The CDR3 has 13 residues. Written as DNA, the CDR3 is TGTGCCAGCAGTACCGGGACAGTACGCGAGCAGTACTTC. This codes for CASSTGTVREQYF.

The J gene is TRBJ2-7, the V gene TRBV2; 11 bases match TRBD1. The CDR3 runs 15 residues. Germline V gene sequence: CDR1 SNHLY, CDR2 FYNNEI. Trimming at V came to 4 bases and at J to 2 bases, leaving 4 bases not matched to a gene. The CDR3 DNA sequence: TGTGCCAGCAGTGGTGGACAGGGGGCCCCCTACGAGCAGTACTTC. This encodes CASSGGQGAPYEQYF.

The chain's CDR3 is CASSPDSGANVLTF. The CDR3 DNA is TGTGCCAGCAGCCCCGACTCTGGGGCCAACGTCCTGACTTTC. The chain couples TRBV7-9 to TRBJ2-6, with D unresolved. Germline V gene sequence: CDR1 SEHNR, CDR2 FQNEAQ (reference sequence). The CDR3 has 14 residues. Trimming shortened V by 5 bases and J by 0 bases, and 5 bases separated the two germline ends.

CDR3 loop: CASTGTSESTGELFF. DNA of the CDR3: TGTGCCAGTACCGGGACTAGCGAAAGTACCGGGGAGCTGTTTTTT. The V call is TRBV19, the J call TRBJ2-2; 10 bases are a match to TRBD2. Germline V CDR1 and CDR2: LNHDA, SQIVND (reference sequence). CDR3 length: 15 residues. Unmatched junction bases numbered 7, after V lost 7 bases and J lost 5 bases.

The J gene is TRBJ2-5, the V gene TRBV7-8; D perhaps matches TRBD2 (6 bases). Per the germline V gene, CDR1 is SGHVS and CDR2 is FQNEAQ. Trimming shortened V by 5 bases and J by 5 bases, and 12 bases separated the two germline ends. The CDR3 is 13 residues long. The CDR3 DNA sequence: TGTGCCAGCAGCGTCGGGAGAAGGGAGACCCAGTACTTC. It specifies CASSVGRRETQYF.

The chain's CDR3 is CASSYKRVSYNEQFF. DNA of the CDR3: TGTGCCAGCAGTTACAAGCGGGTATCCTACAATGAGCAGTTCTTC. The rearrangement uses TRBV6-5 and TRBJ2-1; weak D call: TRBD2 (6 bases). CDR3 length equals 15 residues. Trimming removed 2 bases from V and 1 base from J, with 9 bases in between. Germline V gene sequence: CDR1 MNHEY, CDR2 SVGAGI.

The chain couples TRBV4-1 to TRBJ1-2; no clear D. CDR1 MGHRA and CDR2 YSYEKL come from the germline V gene. This CDR3 contains 13 residues. With 5 bases removed from V and 6 bases from J, the gap between germline ends came to 13 bases. The CDR3 reads CASSTQEIDGYTF. CDR3 in DNA: TGCGCCAGCAGCACCCAGGAGATTGATGGCTACACCTTC.

This sequence joins TRBV28 and TRBJ2-7; the D is unclear. The CDR3 is 17 residues long. Per germline, CDR1 MDHEN and CDR2 SYDVKM. V gave up 1 base and J gave up 0 bases, with 16 bases separating them. CDR3 bases: TGTGCCAGCAGTTTATCAGCCCTCCGTGGGTACTCCTACGAGCAGTACTTC. This sequence encodes CASSLSALRGYSYEQYF.

The rearrangement uses TRBV18 and TRBJ2-3; the D gene is possibly TRBD1 (5 bases). Between the trimmed V and J ends, which lost 3 bases and 2 bases, there was a span of 15 bases. This CDR3 region has 16 residues. CDR1 and CDR2 from the germline V gene are KGHSH and LQKENI. The CDR3: CASSPRQQTITDTQYF. The CDR3 DNA follows: TGTGCCAGCTCACCCCGACAGCAGACCATCACAGATACGCAGTATTTT.

The table lists this clone with a few counts. The chain recombines TRBV5-5 with TRBJ1-1, with 8 positions matching TRBD1. The V segment lost 4 bases and the J segment 0 bases; nucleotides outside the gene matches: 2. Germline V CDR1 and CDR2: SGHKS, YYEKEE (reference sequence). CDR3 length equals 14 residues. The CDR3 nucleotides are TGTGCCAGCAGCCGACAGGGGATGAACACTGAAGCTTTCTTT. It specifies CASSRQGMNTEAFF.

The chain carries TRBV6-5 and TRBJ2-3, with D possibly matching TRBD2 (7 bases). V shed 1 base and J shed 9 bases, with 8 bases lying between them. The CDR3 loop spans 12 amino acids. Germline CDR1 MNHEY, CDR2 SVGAGI. The CDR3 here is CASSYWGGTQYF. The DNA for the CDR3 is TGTGCCAGCAGTTACTGGGGGGGCACGCAGTATTTT.

The rearrangement joins TRBV4-2 to TRBJ1-2, with 10 bases lining up with TRBD1. Germline V CDR1 and CDR2: LGHNA, YNFKEQ. The junction had 6 bases not matched to a gene; V was cut back by 2 bases and J by 6 bases. The length of the CDR3 is 15 residues. The CDR3 DNA reads TGTGCCAGCAGCCAAAGGACAGGGGGGGAGGATGGCTACACCTTC. This gives the protein CASSQRTGGEDGYTF.

This clone has more than one count but fewer than ten. The chain is built from TRBV4-3 and TRBJ2-7; 10 bases line up with TRBD1. Trimming cost V 0 bases and J 2 bases; bases outside gene matches: 10. The CDR3 is made up of 18 amino acids. Germline V gene data show CDR1 as LGHNA and CDR2 as YSLEER. In DNA, the CDR3 is TGCGCCAGCAGCCAAGATCGGTATTCGGGACAGGGGCCCTACGAGCAGTACTTC. Residues: CASSQDRYSGQGPYEQYF.

The J gene is TRBJ1-5, the V gene TRBV15; tentatively, D is TRBD1 (5 bases). Germline V gene data show CDR1 as LNHNV and CDR2 as YYDKDF (reference sequence). This CDR3 is 15 amino acids long. V shed 3 bases and J shed 0 bases, with 9 bases lying between them. The CDR3 DNA follows: TGTGCCACCAGCAGGGGGGGGGATAGCAATCAGCCCCAGCATTTT. The encoded protein is CATSRGGDSNQPQHF.

This chain joins TRBV23-1 and TRBJ1-5; 7 bases fit TRBD1. TRBV23-1 is filed as an ORF, its function uncertain. The CDR3 runs to 19 residues. After removal of 4 bases from V and 4 bases from J, the junction contained 19 bases not matched to a gene. The DNA for the CDR3 is TGCGCCAGCAGTCGATCGTGGTGGACAGGAGGAGAGATGAATCAGCCCCAGCATTTT. Protein sequence: CASSRSWWTGGEMNQPQHF.

The gene calls are TRBV9 and TRBJ2-3, with D tentatively TRBD2 (7 bases). CDR3 length equals 16 residues. Looked up from germline, CDR1 is SGDLS and CDR2 is YYNGEE. V was cut by 0 bases and J by 3 bases, with 14 bases left in between. Written as DNA, the CDR3 is TGTGCCAGCAGCGTAGTTGGGGGAGGGGGTACAGATACGCAGTATTTT. It encodes CASSVVGGGGTDTQYF. Using reference TRBV9 and TRBJ2-3 for the parts outside the CDR3, the full variable domain is DSGVTQTPKHLITATGQRVTLRCSPRSGDLSVYWYQQSLDQGLQFLIQYYNGEERAKGNILERFSAQQFPDLHSELNLSSLELGDSALYFCASSVVGGGGTDTQYFGPGTRLTVL.

CDR3: CASSGTGAYEQYF. The CDR3 DNA follows: TGTGCCAGCAGTGGGACAGGGGCCTACGAGCAGTACTTC. This sequence joins TRBV2 and TRBJ2-5; 9 bases align to TRBD1. The end of the DNA aligns better with TRBJ2-7, so the J call may be wrong. CDR3 size: 13 residues. Germline CDR1 and CDR2: SNHLY and FYNNEI.

V and J are TRBV7-2 and TRBJ1-2; 9 positions agree with TRBD1. This CDR3 comprises 15 residues. CDR1 is SGHTA and CDR2 is FQGNSA in the germline V gene. Trimming cost V 3 bases and J 3 bases; bases outside gene matches: 5. CDR3 sequence: CASSFRTGEDYGYTF. CDR3 bases: TGTGCCAGCAGCTTTCGGACAGGGGAGGACTATGGCTACACCTTC.

The chain recombines TRBV29-1 with TRBJ2-5, with 7 positions matching TRBD1. Unmatched junction bases numbered 10, after V lost 7 bases and J lost 5 bases. This CDR3 has 13 amino acids. Germline V CDR1 and CDR2: SQVTM, ANQGSEA. The CDR3 here is CSGWTGATETQYF. The CDR3 nucleotides are TGCAGCGGGTGGACAGGTGCCACGGAGACCCAGTACTTC. Complete variable domain (other parts from reference TRBV29-1 and TRBJ2-5): SAVISQKPSRDICQRGTSLTIQCQVDSQVTMMFWYRQQPGQSLTLIATANQGSEATYESGFVIDKFPISRPNLTFSTLTVSNMSPEDSSIYLCSGWTGATETQYFGPGTRLLVL.